This T cell receptor (beta chain) was recorded in a study of cytomegalovirus exposure and HLA in healthy donors. This clone turned up a few times. The V segment lost 6 bases and the J segment 3 bases; nucleotides outside the gene matches: 0. This CDR3 is built from 13 residues. CDR1 is SGHNT and CDR2 is YENEEA in the germline V gene. Primers for the PCR totalled 60 Vbeta and 13 Jbeta. Sequenced by immunoSEQ multiplex PCR; TCRdb stores in-frame clones only, minus some. In the table there are 90,000 to 130,000 clones, roughly 68% of which are singletons. J is TRBJ2-3 and V is TRBV11-3, with 10 bases that match TRBD2. This TCR came from a woman under 40 in good health and CMV-seronegative. Sequencing used PBMCs. The CDR3 here is CASRGLATDTQYF. The DNA for the CDR3 is TGTGCCAGCAGGGGACTAGCGACAGATACGCAGTATTTT.